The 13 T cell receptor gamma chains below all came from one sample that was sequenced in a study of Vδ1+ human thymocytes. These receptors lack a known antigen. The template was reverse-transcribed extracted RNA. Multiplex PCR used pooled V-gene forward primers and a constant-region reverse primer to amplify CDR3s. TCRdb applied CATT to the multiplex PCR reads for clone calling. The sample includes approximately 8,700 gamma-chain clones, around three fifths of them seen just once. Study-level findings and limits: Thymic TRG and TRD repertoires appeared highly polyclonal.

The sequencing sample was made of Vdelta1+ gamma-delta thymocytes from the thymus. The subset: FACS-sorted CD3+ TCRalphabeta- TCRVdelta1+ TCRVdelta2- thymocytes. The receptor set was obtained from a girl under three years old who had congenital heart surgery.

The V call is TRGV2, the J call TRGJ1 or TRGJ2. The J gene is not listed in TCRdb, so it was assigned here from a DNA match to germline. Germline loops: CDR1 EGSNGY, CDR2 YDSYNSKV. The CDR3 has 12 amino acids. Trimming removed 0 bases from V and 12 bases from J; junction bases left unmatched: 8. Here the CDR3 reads CATWDGPGVKLF. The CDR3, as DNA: TGTGCCACCTGGGACGGGCCTGGGGTGAAACTCTTT.

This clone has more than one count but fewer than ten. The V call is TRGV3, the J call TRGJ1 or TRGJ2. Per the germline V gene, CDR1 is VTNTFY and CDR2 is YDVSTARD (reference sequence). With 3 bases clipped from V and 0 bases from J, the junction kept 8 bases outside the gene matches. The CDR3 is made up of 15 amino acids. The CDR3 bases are TGTGCCACCTGGGACCATGCACCGAATTATTATAAGAAACTCTTT. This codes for CATWDHAPNYYKKLF.

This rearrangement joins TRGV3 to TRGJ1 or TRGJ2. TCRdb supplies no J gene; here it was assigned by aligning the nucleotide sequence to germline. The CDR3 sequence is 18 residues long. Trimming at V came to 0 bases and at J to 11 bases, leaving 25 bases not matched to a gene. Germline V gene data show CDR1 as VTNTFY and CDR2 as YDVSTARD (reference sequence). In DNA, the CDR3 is TGTGCCACCTGGGACAGGTTAAATCTTCCCTTAAAGACCGATGAGAAACTCTTT. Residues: CATWDRLNLPLKTDEKLF.

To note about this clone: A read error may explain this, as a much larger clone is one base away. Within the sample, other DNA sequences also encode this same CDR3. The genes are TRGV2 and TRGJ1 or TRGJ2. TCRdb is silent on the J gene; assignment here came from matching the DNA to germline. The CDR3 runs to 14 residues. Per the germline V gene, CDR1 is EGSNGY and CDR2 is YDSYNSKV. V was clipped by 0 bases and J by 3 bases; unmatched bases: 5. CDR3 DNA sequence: TGTGCCACCTGGGACGGGCGGGGTTATTATAAGAAACTCTTT. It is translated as CATWDGRGYYKKLF.

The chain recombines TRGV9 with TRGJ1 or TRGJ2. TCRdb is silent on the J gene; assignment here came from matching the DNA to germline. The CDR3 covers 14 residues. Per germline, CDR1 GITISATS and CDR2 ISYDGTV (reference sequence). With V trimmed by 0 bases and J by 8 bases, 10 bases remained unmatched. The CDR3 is CALWEVQGANKKLF. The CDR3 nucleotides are TGTGCCTTGTGGGAGGTGCAAGGCGCGAATAAGAAACTCTTT.

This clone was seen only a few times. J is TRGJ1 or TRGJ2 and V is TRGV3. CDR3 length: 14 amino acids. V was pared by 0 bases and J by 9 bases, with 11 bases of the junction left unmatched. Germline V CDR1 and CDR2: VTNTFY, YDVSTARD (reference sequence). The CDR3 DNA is TGTGCCACCTGGGACAGGCCTGCTTGGCCTAAGAAACTCTTT. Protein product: CATWDRPAWPKKLF.

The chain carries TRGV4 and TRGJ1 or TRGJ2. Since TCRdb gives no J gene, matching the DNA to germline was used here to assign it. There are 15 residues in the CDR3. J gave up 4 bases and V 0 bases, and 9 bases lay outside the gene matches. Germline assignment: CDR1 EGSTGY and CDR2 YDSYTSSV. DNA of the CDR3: TGTGCCACCTGGGATGGGCCATGGAGGTATTATAAGAAACTCTTT. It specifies CATWDGPWRYYKKLF.

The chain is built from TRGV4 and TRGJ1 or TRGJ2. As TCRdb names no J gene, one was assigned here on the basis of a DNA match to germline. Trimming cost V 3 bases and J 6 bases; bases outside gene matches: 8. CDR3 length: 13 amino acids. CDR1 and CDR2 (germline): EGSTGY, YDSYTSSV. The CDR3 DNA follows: TGTGCCACCTGGGATCAACAGACTTATAAGAAACTCTTT. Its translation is CATWDQQTYKKLF.

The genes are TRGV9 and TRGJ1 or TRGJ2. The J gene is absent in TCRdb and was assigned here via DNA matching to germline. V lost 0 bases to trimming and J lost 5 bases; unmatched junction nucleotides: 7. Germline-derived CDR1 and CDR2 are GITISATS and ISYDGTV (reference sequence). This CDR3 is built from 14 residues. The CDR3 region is CALWEVHLHYKKLF. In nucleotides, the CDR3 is TGTGCCTTGTGGGAGGTGCACCTTCATTATAAGAAACTCTTT.

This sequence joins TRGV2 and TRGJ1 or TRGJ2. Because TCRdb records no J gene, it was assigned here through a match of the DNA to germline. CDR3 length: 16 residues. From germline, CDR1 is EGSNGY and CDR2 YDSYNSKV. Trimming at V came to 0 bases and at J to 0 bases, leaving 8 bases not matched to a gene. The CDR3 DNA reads TGTGCCACCTGGGACGGGCCTCCCTCGAATTATTATAAGAAACTCTTT. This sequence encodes CATWDGPPSNYYKKLF.

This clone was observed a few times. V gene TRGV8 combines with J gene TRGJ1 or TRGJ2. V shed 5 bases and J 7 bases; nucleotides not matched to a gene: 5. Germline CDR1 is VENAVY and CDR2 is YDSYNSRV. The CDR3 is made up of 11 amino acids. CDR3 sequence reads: CATWGAYKKLF. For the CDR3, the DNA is TGTGCCACCTGGGGGGCCTATAAGAAACTCTTT.

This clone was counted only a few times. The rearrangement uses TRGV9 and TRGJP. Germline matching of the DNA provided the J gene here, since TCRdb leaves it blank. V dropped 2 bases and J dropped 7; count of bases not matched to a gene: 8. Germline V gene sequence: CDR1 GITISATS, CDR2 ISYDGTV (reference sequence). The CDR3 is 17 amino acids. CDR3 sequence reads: CALWEDIKELGKKIKVF. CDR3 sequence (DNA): TGTGCCTTGTGGGAGGATATCAAGGAGTTGGGCAAAAAAATCAAGGTATTT.

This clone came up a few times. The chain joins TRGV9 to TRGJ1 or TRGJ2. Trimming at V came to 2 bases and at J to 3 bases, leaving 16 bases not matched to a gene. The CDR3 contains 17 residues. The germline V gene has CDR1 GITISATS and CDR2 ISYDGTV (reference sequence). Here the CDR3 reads CALWEGAPFRGYYKKLF. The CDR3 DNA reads TGTGCCTTGTGGGAGGGTGCCCCGTTCCGTGGTTATTATAAGAAACTCTTT.